A selection of T cell receptor beta chains follows, all from one sample in a study of T cell responses to AZD1222 COVID-19 vaccine. Measured with immunoSEQ multiplex PCR; TCRdb has only the in-frame clones, and not every one. Of about 120,000 clones listed, about 92% are singletons. Specimen: peripheral blood, collected 28 days after the second AZD1222 dose. The receptor set was obtained from an adult who received the AZD1222 COVID-19 vaccine. Each CDR3 is given with its conserved first and last residue. The D gene is left open where the match is weak. Clone size is shown for a subset of rows, as once, few, many or a class of expanded clone.

TRBJ1-1 - 14 - TRBV5-1 TGCGCCAGCAGCTTGGCCAGCGGGAACACTGAAGCTTTCTTT CASSLASGNTEAFF
TRBJ1-2 - 13 once TRBV7-9 TGTGCCAGCGAAAGGGGCGACCTTTATGGCTACACCTTC CASERGDLYGYTF
TRBJ1-1 TRBD1 16 - TRBV5-1 TGCGCCAGCAGCTCCCGGGACAGAGATAAGAACACTGAAGCTTTCTTT CASSSRDRDKNTEAFF
TRBJ1-1 - 12 - TRBV7-9 TGTGCCAGCAGCTTAAGACAGCCTGAAGCTTTCTTT CASSLRQPEAFF
TRBJ1-2 TRBD1 11 - TRBV7-7 TGTGCCGTGAAGGGGGCACGTGGCTACACCTTC CAVKGARGYTF
TRBJ1-2 TRBD1 14 - TRBV6-6 TGTGCCAGCACCAACCAGGGACAGGGGGATGGCTACACCTTC CASTNQGQGDGYTF
TRBJ2-3 - 18 - TRBV2 TGTGCCAGCAGGAGATTGGGGCACAGTAACTCAAGGTCAGATACGCAGTATTTT CASRRLGHSNSRSDTQYF
TRBJ2-7 - 11 - TRBV5-1 TGCGCCAGCAGCCCGGCCTACGAGCAGTACTTC CASSPAYEQYF
TRBJ1-3 - 16 few TRBV7-9 TGTGCCAGCAGCTTAGCGGTCGGGCGGTCTGGAAACACCATATATTTT CASSLAVGRSGNTIYF
TRBJ1-1 - 16 - TRBV19 TGTGCCAGTAGTACTCCAGGGGCAGGGGTGAACACTGAAGCTTTCTTT CASSTPGAGVNTEAFF
TRBJ2-2 - 12 - TRBV25-1 TGTGCCAGCAGTGGGGGCACCGGGGAGCTGTTTTTT CASSGGTGELFF
TRBJ2-7 TRBD1 14 - TRBV6-5 TGTGCCAGTTCGCCAAACAGGGGGCCGGGGGAGCAGTACTTC CASSPNRGPGEQYF
TRBJ1-2 - 14 - TRBV5-5 TGTGCCAGCAGCTTGGTAGTAGGGGACTATGGCTACACCTTC CASSLVVGDYGYTF
TRBJ2-3 TRBD2 16 - TRBV9 TGTGCCAGCAGCCCTAGCGGGGGAGGCCCCCGGTCGGCGCAGTATTTT CASSPSGGGPRSAQYF
TRBJ1-4 TRBD1 14 - TRBV7-9 TGTGCCAGCAGCTCACCGGGACAGAATGAAAAACTGTTTTTT CASSSPGQNEKLFF
TRBJ2-1 - 15 - TRBV5-8 TGTGCCAGCAGCTTGGATGGGGCAACCTACAATGAGCAGTTCTTC CASSLDGATYNEQFF
TRBJ2-3 - 15 - TRBV13 TGTGCCAGCAGCTCGCAGACTTCCAGCACAGATACGCAGTATTTT CASSSQTSSTDTQYF
TRBJ1-4 - 13 - TRBV30 TGTGCCTGGAGTTTCATTCCCAATGAAAAACTGTTTTTT CAWSFIPNEKLFF
TRBJ2-1 - 11 - TRBV2 TGTGCCAGCAGTGAAATGGATGAGCAGTTCTTC CASSEMDEQFF
TRBJ1-5 - 15 - TRBV27 TGTGCCAGCAGTCTAGGGGGGGGAGTGGGGCAGCCCCAGCATTTT CASSLGGGVGQPQHF
TRBJ2-3 TRBD2 15 - TRBV5-1 TGCGCCAGCAGCTTGAGGGGACTAGCTTCAGATACGCAGTATTTT CASSLRGLASDTQYF
TRBJ2-7 - 15 - TRBV6-1 TGTGCCAGCAGTGAACTGGACTTTTCCCTACGAAGCCGGTACTTC CASSELDFSLRSRYF
TRBJ2-7 TRBD1 12 - TRBV30 TGTGCCTGGGACAGGGGGGCGTACGAGCAGTACTTC CAWDRGAYEQYF
TRBJ2-1 - 14 - TRBV10-3 TGTGCCATCAGTGTCCAGGGGGGGGCAAATGAGCAGTTCTTC CAISVQGGANEQFF
TRBJ1-2 TRBD1 15 - TRBV5-6 TGTGCCAGCAGCTTAAGAGACAGGGAGGGGACCGGCTACACCTTC CASSLRDREGTGYTF
TRBJ1-4 - 11 - TRBV30 TGTGCCTGGAGCGGGAGGGGCCCACTGTTTTTT CAWSGRGPLFF
TRBJ2-2 - 13 - TRBV27 TGTGCCAGCAGTTTCAGTAGGACCGGGGAGCTGTTTTTT CASSFSRTGELFF
TRBJ2-5 TRBD2 16 - TRBV11-2 TGTGCCAGCAGCTTAGGGCCGGGACTAGGGCAAGAGACCCAGTACTTC CASSLGPGLGQETQYF
TRBJ2-7 TRBD1 15 - TRBV7-9 TGTGCCAGCAGCTCCACCGGGACAGGCGCCTACGAGCAGTACTTC CASSSTGTGAYEQYF
TRBJ2-1 - 12 - TRBV18 TGTGCCAGCTCACCAGTGAGGGATGAGCAGTTCTTC CASSPVRDEQFF
TRBJ2-1 - 13 - TRBV2 TGTGCCAGCACCGACTCCCCCGGTCTTGAGCAGTTCTTC CASTDSPGLEQFF
TRBJ1-3 - 15 - TRBV18 TGTGCCAGCTCACCTTTCCAAACCTCTGGAAAGGCCATATATTTT CASSPFQTSGKAIYF